A selection of T cell receptor beta chains follows, all from one sample in a study of shared clonotypes between healthy human individuals. Measured with immunoSEQ multiplex PCR; TCRdb has only the in-frame clones, and not every one. The repertoire holds 2 million or so clones, with about 95% as singletons. The source material was naive CD8+ T cells sorted from blood. The source of these receptors is a man younger than 35 in good health. The CDR3 runs from the conserved cysteine through the conserved F or W. A D gene is named only where the DNA matches it firmly. The size of a clone is reported for some rows only, either as once, few or many, or as a class for expanded clones.

TRBD1	TRBJ1-2	-	TRBV27	TGTGCCAGCAGCCTGGGGACAGGCCGGAGCTACACCTTC	CASSLGTGRSYTF
-	TRBJ1-1	-	TRBV28	TGTGCCAGCAGTTCCTTGACAGGGAACACTGAAGCTTTCTTT	CASSSLTGNTEAFF
TRBD1	TRBJ2-7	-	TRBV5-1	TGCGCCAGCAGCCCCTGGGACAGCTCCTACGAGCAGTACTTC	CASSPWDSSYEQYF
TRBD1	TRBJ2-3	-	TRBV7-3	TGTGCCAGCAGCCCCCTCCTCAGGGGGCAAGCAGATACGCAGTATTTT	CASSPLLRGQADTQYF
TRBD2	TRBJ2-1	-	TRBV7-9	TGTGCCAGCAGCTTAGAACTAGCGGGAGATGGCTACAATGAGCAGTTCTTC	CASSLELAGDGYNEQFF
-	TRBJ1-1	-	TRBV20-1	TGCAGTGCTAGAGAGGGGGTTGAAGCTTTCTTT	CSAREGVEAFF
TRBD1	TRBJ1-4	-	TRBV6-5	TGTGCCAGCAGTATAGAACAGGGGACTAATGAAAAACTGTTTTTT	CASSIEQGTNEKLFF
-	TRBJ2-7	-	TRBV5-6	TGTGCCAGCAGCTCTGCGGACGGACCCTACGAGCAGTACTTC	CASSSADGPYEQYF
-	TRBJ2-7	-	TRBV27	TGTGCCAGCAGTTTCCGAGCCGGTACCTACGAGCAGTACTTC	CASSFRAGTYEQYF
-	TRBJ1-4	once	TRBV7-9	TGTGCCAGCAGCCCCCATGGTTTGAGGGGGGATGAAAAACTGTTTTTT	CASSPHGLRGDEKLFF
TRBD2	TRBJ2-1	-	TRBV11-2	TGTGCCAGCAACTTAGTGGCTAGCGGAGGTAATGAGCAGTTCTTC	CASNLVASGGNEQFF
-	TRBJ1-1	-	TRBV19	TGTGCCAGTAGTATCGGGGCAGGGAACACTGAAGCTTTCTTT	CASSIGAGNTEAFF
-	TRBJ1-2	-	TRBV27	TGTGCCAGCAGTTTAGGGGGCGATGGCTACACCTTC	CASSLGGDGYTF
TRBD1	TRBJ1-6	-	TRBV6-5	TGTGCCAGCAGTTACCAGGGGGCTTCCTATAATTCACCCCTCCACTTT	CASSYQGASYNSPLHF
-	TRBJ1-1	-	TRBV7-9	TGTGCCAGCAGCTTAGACCGGACAGAGATGAACACTGAAGCTTTCTTT	CASSLDRTEMNTEAFF
-	TRBJ2-7	-	TRBV5-1	TGCGCCAGCCCCAGCTACGAGCAGTACTTC	CASPSYEQYF
TRBD1	TRBJ2-7	-	TRBV5-6	TGTGCCAGCAGCTCCCCGGGACAGGGCTCCTACGAGCAGTACTTC	CASSSPGQGSYEQYF
-	TRBJ1-2	-	TRBV29-1	TGCAGCGTTGAAGGGTCGGACTATGGCTACACCTTC	CSVEGSDYGYTF
-	TRBJ1-1	-	TRBV13	TGTGCCAGCAGCTCGACAGCGTCGGGGACTGAAGCTTTCTTT	CASSSTASGTEAFF
TRBD1	TRBJ2-5	-	TRBV7-9	TGTGCCAGCAGTCCTACCTGGGACAGGGGGAAAGAGACCCAGTACTTC	CASSPTWDRGKETQYF